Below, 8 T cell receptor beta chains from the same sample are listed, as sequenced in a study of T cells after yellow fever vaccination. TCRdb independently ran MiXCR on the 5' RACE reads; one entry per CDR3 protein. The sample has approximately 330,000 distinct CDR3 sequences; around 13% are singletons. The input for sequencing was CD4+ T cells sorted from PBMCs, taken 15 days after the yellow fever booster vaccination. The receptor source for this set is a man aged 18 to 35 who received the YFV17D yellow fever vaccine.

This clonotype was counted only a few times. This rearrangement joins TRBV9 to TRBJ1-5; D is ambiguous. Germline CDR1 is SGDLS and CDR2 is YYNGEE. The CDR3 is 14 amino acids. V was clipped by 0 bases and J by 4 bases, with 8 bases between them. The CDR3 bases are TGTGCCAGCAGCGTAGCTGGGCTTAATCAGCCCCAGCATTTT. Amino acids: CASSVAGLNQPQHF.

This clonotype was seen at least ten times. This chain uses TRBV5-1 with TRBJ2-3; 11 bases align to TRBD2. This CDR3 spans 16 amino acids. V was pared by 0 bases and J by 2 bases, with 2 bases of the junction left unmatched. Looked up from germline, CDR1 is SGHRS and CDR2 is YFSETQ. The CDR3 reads CASSLALAGDTDTQYF. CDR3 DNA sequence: TGCGCCAGCAGCTTGGCACTAGCGGGGGACACAGATACGCAGTATTTT. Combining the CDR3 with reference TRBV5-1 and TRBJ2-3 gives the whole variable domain KAGVTQTPRYLIKTRGQQVTLSCSPISGHRSVSWYQQTPGQGLQFLFEYFSETQRNKGNFPGRFSGRQFSNSRSEMNVSTLELGDSALYLCASSLALAGDTDTQYFGPGTRLTVL.

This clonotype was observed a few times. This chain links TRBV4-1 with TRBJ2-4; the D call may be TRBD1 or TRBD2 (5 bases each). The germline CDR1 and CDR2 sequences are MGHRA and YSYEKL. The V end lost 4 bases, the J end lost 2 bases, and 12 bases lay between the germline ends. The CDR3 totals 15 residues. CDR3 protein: CASSPGQGTKNIQYF. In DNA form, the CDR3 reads TGCGCCAGCAGCCCGGGGCAGGGCACCAAAAACATTCAGTACTTC.

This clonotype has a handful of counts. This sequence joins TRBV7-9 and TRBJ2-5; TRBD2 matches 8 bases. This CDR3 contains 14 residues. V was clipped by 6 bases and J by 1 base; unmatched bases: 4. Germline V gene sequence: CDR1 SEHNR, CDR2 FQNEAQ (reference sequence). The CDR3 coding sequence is TGTGCCAGCAGAGAAAGCGGGGGCCAAGAGACCCAGTACTTC. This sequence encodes CASRESGGQETQYF.

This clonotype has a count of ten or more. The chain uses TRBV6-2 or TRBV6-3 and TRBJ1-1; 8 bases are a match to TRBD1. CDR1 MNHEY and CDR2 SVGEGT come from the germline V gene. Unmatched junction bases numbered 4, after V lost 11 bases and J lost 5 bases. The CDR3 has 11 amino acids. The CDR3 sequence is CAVQGATEAFF. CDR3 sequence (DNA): TGTGCCGTCCAGGGGGCTACTGAAGCTTTCTTT.

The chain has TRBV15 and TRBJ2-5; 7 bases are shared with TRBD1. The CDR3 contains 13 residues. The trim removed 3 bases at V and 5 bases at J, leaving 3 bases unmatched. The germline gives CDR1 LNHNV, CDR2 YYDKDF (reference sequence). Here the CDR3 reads CATSRGQRETQYF. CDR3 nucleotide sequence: TGTGCCACCAGCAGGGGACAGAGGGAGACCCAGTACTTC.

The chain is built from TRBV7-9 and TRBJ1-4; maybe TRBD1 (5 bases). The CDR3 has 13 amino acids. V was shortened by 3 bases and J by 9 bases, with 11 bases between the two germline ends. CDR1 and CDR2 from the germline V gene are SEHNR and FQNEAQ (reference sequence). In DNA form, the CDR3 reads TGTGCCAGCAGCTTCAAGCAGGGACAAAAACTGTTTTTT. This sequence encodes CASSFKQGQKLFF. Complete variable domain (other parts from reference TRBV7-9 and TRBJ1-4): DTGVSQNPRHKITKRGQNVTFRCDPISEHNRLYWYRQTLGQGPEFLTYFQNEAQLEKSRLLSDRFSAERPKGSFSTLEIQRTEQGDSAMYLCASSFKQGQKLFFGSGTQLSVL.

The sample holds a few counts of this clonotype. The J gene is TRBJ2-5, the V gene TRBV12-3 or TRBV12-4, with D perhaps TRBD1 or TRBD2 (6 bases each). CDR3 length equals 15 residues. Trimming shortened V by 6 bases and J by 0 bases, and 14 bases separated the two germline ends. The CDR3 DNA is TGTGCCAGCAGCCCCCTAGGGGGGTACCAAGAGACCCAGTACTTC. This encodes CASSPLGGYQETQYF.